One sample yielded the 21 T cell receptor beta chains listed below, sequenced in a study of OX40 agonist ivuxolimab in advanced cancers. Only in-frame clones appear in the TCRdb table, and some are missing; sequencing was by immunoSEQ multiplex PCR. The table records around 66,000 clones, approximately 82% of them present only once. The starting material was CD4+ or CD8+ T cells sorted from blood, obtained in a trial of the OX40 agonist ivuxolimab. The receptors come from an adult with an advanced solid tumor such as melanoma, head and neck, liver or kidney cancer.

The chain links TRBV7-3 to TRBJ2-2, with D perhaps assigned TRBD1 or TRBD2 (5 bases each). The CDR3 loop spans 14 amino acids. V was trimmed by 5 bases and J by 5 bases, leaving 12 bases between them. Germline V gives CDR1 SGHTA, CDR2 FQGTGA. The CDR3 region is CASSQSGGTGELFF. In DNA form, the CDR3 reads TGTGCCAGCAGCCAAAGTGGGGGTACCGGGGAGCTGTTTTTT.

The chain combines TRBV27 with TRBJ1-5; TRBD1 agrees at 8 bases. The germline V gene has CDR1 MNHEY and CDR2 SMNVEV (reference sequence). V dropped 5 bases and J dropped 3; count of bases not matched to a gene: 12. This CDR3 comprises 17 residues. CDR3: CASSPSVAGGFNQPQHF. Here the CDR3 DNA reads TGTGCCAGCAGTCCTAGTGTAGCAGGGGGCTTCAATCAGCCCCAGCATTTT.

The chain uses TRBV5-4 and TRBJ2-1, with 8 bases fitting TRBD2. CDR3 length equals 15 residues. V was pared by 3 bases and J by 8 bases, with 10 bases of the junction left unmatched. Germline lookup yields CDR1 SGHNT and CDR2 YYREEE (reference sequence). The CDR3 DNA reads TGTGCCAGCAGCTCACCGGGACTAGTAGACGATGAGCAGTTCTTC. It translates to CASSSPGLVDDEQFF.

The V call is TRBV2, the J call TRBJ2-5, with no clear D. V was clipped by 7 bases and J by 5 bases, with 8 bases between them. Germline loops: CDR1 SNHLY, CDR2 FYNNEI. The CDR3 consists of 11 residues. The DNA for the CDR3 is TGTGCCAGCATAAGGATGGAGACCCAGTACTTC. Its protein product is CASIRMETQYF.

This clone has just one count. This rearrangement joins TRBV10-3 to TRBJ1-3; no clear D gene. This CDR3 is built from 17 residues. V was shortened by 0 bases and J by 2 bases, with 14 bases between the two germline ends. Germline CDR1 is ENHRY and CDR2 is SYGVKD. CDR3: CAISESPGEGPGNTIYF. CDR3 nucleotides: TGTGCCATCAGTGAGTCGCCCGGGGAGGGTCCTGGAAACACCATATATTTT.

The V gene is TRBV6-1, the J gene TRBJ2-1; the match to TRBD1 covers 10 bases. The germline V gene has CDR1 MNHNS and CDR2 SASEGT. CDR3 size: 15 residues. With V trimmed by 7 bases and J by 2 bases, 5 bases remained unmatched. The DNA for the CDR3 is TGTGCCAGCAACCCCGGGACAGGGGCCTACAATGAGCAGTTCTTC. This gives the protein CASNPGTGAYNEQFF.

This chain joins TRBV7-3 and TRBJ1-6; D unresolved. The germline V and J ends were trimmed by 2 bases and 7 bases, with 9 bases remaining between them. The CDR3 spans 14 residues. The germline gives CDR1 SGHTA, CDR2 FQGTGA. The CDR3 coding sequence is TGTGCCAGCAGCTTAGATTCGGGAAATTCACCCCTCCACTTT. This translates into CASSLDSGNSPLHF.

This clone is labeled as medium-sized. The chain carries TRBV5-6 and TRBJ2-2, with 7 bases matching TRBD1. From germline, CDR1 is SGHDT and CDR2 YYEEEE. V dropped 0 bases and J dropped 5; count of bases not matched to a gene: 7. There are 16 residues in the CDR3. CDR3 nucleotide sequence: TGTGCCAGCAGCTTGGACTCGGGACAGCTAACCGGGGAGCTGTTTTTT. Its translation: CASSLDSGQLTGELFF.

The chain recombines TRBV7-8 with TRBJ2-7; D not certain. V lost 1 base to trimming and J lost 4 bases, with 8 bases between them. This CDR3 is built from 13 residues. From germline, CDR1 is SGHVS and CDR2 FQNEAQ. CDR3 residues: CASSLGVGYEQYV. CDR3 coding DNA: TGTGCCAGCAGCTTAGGGGTAGGGTACGAGCAGTACGTC.

This clone was picked up a small number of times. The chain has TRBV6-1 and TRBJ2-7; D possibly corresponds to TRBD2 (6 bases). The germline gives CDR1 MNHNS, CDR2 SASEGT. The V gene lost 3 bases and the J gene lost 4 bases, with 13 bases spanning the gap. This CDR3 is built from 14 residues. The CDR3 sequence is CASSEDGGWYEQYF. The CDR3 DNA follows: TGTGCCAGCAGTGAGGACGGGGGTTGGTACGAGCAGTACTTC.

This chain uses TRBV29-1 with TRBJ1-6, with 9 bases lining up with TRBD1. This CDR3 region has 14 residues. The junction had 6 bases not matched to a gene; V was cut back by 6 bases and J by 6 bases. In germline, CDR1 is SQVTM, CDR2 ANQGSEA. CDR3 residues: CSVRTGDINSPLHF. The CDR3 bases are TGCAGCGTGAGGACAGGGGATATTAATTCACCCCTCCACTTT. The full variable domain, rest sourced from reference TRBV29-1 and TRBJ1-6, is SAVISQKPSRDICQRGTSLTIQCQVDSQVTMMFWYRQQPGQSLTLIATANQGSEATYESGFVIDKFPISRPNLTFSTLTVSNMSPEDSSIYLCSVRTGDINSPLHFGNGTRLTVT.

This sequence joins TRBV4-2 and TRBJ2-7; D may be TRBD1 (5 bases). The CDR3 runs 15 residues. Germline loops: CDR1 LGHNA, CDR2 YNFKEQ. Trimming pared 1 base from V and 3 bases from J, leaving 13 bases between. The CDR3, as DNA: TGTGCCAGCAGCCAAGGCGGACAAGGGGTCTACGAGCAGTACTTC. As protein: CASSQGGQGVYEQYF.

The V and J genes are TRBV28 and TRBJ1-4; unclear D gene. V shed 1 base and J shed 4 bases, with 10 bases lying between them. The CDR3 is made up of 15 amino acids. Germline V CDR1 and CDR2: MDHEN, SYDVKM. CDR3 DNA: TGTGCCAGCAGTTTATTAAGCAGTCTTAATGAAAAACTGTTTTTT. Its protein is CASSLLSSLNEKLFF.

The chain uses TRBV6-1 and TRBJ2-7; D gene unclear. Trimming left V 1 base short and J 7 bases short, with 8 bases between. The CDR3 runs 12 residues. Germline lookup yields CDR1 MNHNS and CDR2 SASEGT. CDR3 DNA sequence: TGTGCCAGCAGTGAAGGGCCATCTGAGCAGTACGTC. This translates into CASSEGPSEQYV.

The chain is built from TRBV10-1 and TRBJ2-7; TRBD1 matches at 8 bases. The CDR3 extends over 18 amino acids. Unmatched junction bases numbered 19, after V lost 5 bases and J lost 4 bases. In germline, CDR1 is WNHNN, CDR2 SYGVQD (reference sequence). In DNA, the CDR3 is TGCGCCAGCAGTTCCTCGAGACAGGGGTCTCACTTAATTTACGAGCAGTACTTC. It encodes CASSSSRQGSHLIYEQYF.

This clone was observed a single time. The V and J genes are TRBV27 and TRBJ1-5; TRBD1 aligns across 9 bases. Per germline, CDR1 MNHEY and CDR2 SMNVEV (reference sequence). After removal of 2 bases from V and 7 bases from J, the junction contained 12 bases not matched to a gene. The CDR3 totals 17 residues. The CDR3 region has the DNA TGTGCCAGCAGTTTAGGGGCCGGGACAGGGAGAGGCCAGCCCCAGCATTTT. It is translated as CASSLGAGTGRGQPQHF.

This clone was detected once. The rearrangement links TRBV4-3 to TRBJ2-2, with D hard to call. Germline CDR1 reads LGHNA; CDR2 reads YSLEER. The CDR3 has 14 amino acids. Deletions cut 4 bases from V and 3 bases from J, with 9 bases between. The CDR3 DNA reads TGCGCCAGCAGCCTAGGAACTTACACCGGGGAGCTGTTTTTT. Its protein is CASSLGTYTGELFF.

This chain links TRBV11-2 with TRBJ2-6; TRBD1 agrees at 9 bases. CDR3 length: 17 amino acids. Germline values: CDR1 SGHAT, CDR2 FQNNGV. J gave up 2 bases and V 3 bases, and 5 bases lay outside the gene matches. The CDR3 loop is CASSLGQGSTGANVLTF. The DNA of the CDR3 is TGTGCCAGCAGCTTGGGACAGGGCTCGACTGGGGCCAACGTCCTGACTTTC.

This chain joins TRBV4-1 and TRBJ1-1; D is undetermined. V gave up 4 bases and J gave up 0 bases, with 18 bases separating them. The germline V gene has CDR1 MGHRA and CDR2 YSYEKL. This CDR3 spans 17 amino acids. The CDR3 DNA follows: TGCGCCAGCAGCCTCGGACTCGGTAATGCCATGAACACTGAAGCTTTCTTT. Translating it yields CASSLGLGNAMNTEAFF.

This clone has only a few counts. The chain recombines TRBV5-1 with TRBJ1-2, with D perhaps TRBD1 (5 bases). The CDR3 loop spans 13 amino acids. Germline assignment: CDR1 SGHRS and CDR2 YFSETQ. V was shortened by 8 bases and J by 2 bases, with 13 bases between the two germline ends. The CDR3 sequence: CASSQGGNYGYTF. CDR3 in DNA: TGCGCCAGTAGCCAGGGCGGCAACTATGGCTACACCTTC.

CDR3 nucleotide sequence: TGTGCCAGCAGCTCCTCGGGGACCGACCCAGTCCGGTATTTT. Translating it yields CASSSSGTDPVRYF. The rearrangement links TRBV5-8 to TRBJ2-3; either TRBD1 or TRBD2 may fit D (5 bases each). The germline gives CDR1 SGHTS, CDR2 YDEGEE. The CDR3 spans 14 residues. V was clipped by 3 bases and J by 14 bases, with 22 bases between them.